This TCR beta chain is from a study of blood T cell repertoires in COVID-19. Study details: PBMCs, B-cell-depleted T cells, or T cells were the source of the cDNA or gDNA that made up the material.

This clone was observed a single time. V was shortened by 5 bases and J by 1 base, with 11 bases between the two germline ends. There are 14 residues in the CDR3. Germline V gene sequence: CDR1 PRHDT, CDR2 FYEKMQ (reference sequence). Assay: immunoSEQ multiplex PCR; the TCRdb copy retains only in-frame clones and omits some. The sample shows 140,000 or so clones, roughly 81% of them seen only once. The TCR originated in a woman in her fifties or sixties with acute COVID-19. The specimen was PBMCs or T cells enriched from blood (not recorded which). The V and J genes are TRBV13 and TRBJ1-2; D ambiguous. CDR3 loop: CASSRGKNNYGYTF. The DNA of the CDR3 is TGTGCCAGCAGCCGGGGAAAGAATAACTATGGCTACACCTTC.